A selection of T cell receptor beta chains follows, all from one sample in a study of T cell responses to AZD1222 COVID-19 vaccine. Sequencing was performed with immunoSEQ multiplex PCR; in TCRdb, only in-frame clones are kept and a portion is missing. The sample has fewer than 150,000 clones, roughly nine tenths seen once. This specimen was peripheral blood, taken on day 0 of AZD1222 vaccination. These receptors were collected from an adult in good health. The CDR3 runs from the conserved cysteine through the conserved F or W. D genes are given only for firm matches.

TRBV7-9	TRBJ2-3	TRBD2	CASSSPGLAATDTQYF
TRBV7-2	TRBJ2-7	.	CASSFSSTYYEQYF
TRBV6-5	TRBJ1-1	.	CASSFPGPEAFF
TRBV7-6	TRBJ1-5	TRBD1	CASSPGTVYSNQPQHF
TRBV6-5	TRBJ2-7	.	CASKGPVSYEQYF
TRBV7-9	TRBJ2-7	.	CASSSHTSRGPSYEQYF
TRBV6-2/TRBV6-3	TRBJ2-3	TRBD2	CASTPFLLAGGQDTQYF
TRBV19	TRBJ1-1	.	CASSFNRQSEAFF
TRBV29-1	TRBJ2-7	TRBD1	CSVVRTGHEQYF
TRBV9	TRBJ2-7	TRBD2	CASSVERGAPYEQYF
TRBV12-5	TRBJ1-5	.	CASGPPAGAQHF
TRBV6-6	TRBJ2-5	.	CASSTRPGHQETQYF
TRBV3-1/TRBV3-2	TRBJ2-7	TRBD2	CASSQFRLASYEQYF
TRBV4-3	TRBJ1-5	.	CASSQDASPSNQPQHF
TRBV4-3	TRBJ2-3	TRBD2	CASSQDASGRATDTQYF
TRBV7-2	TRBJ2-7	.	CASSVTGTQNYEQYF
TRBV29-1	TRBJ2-3	TRBD2	CSVGGGAGTDTQYF
TRBV5-5	TRBJ2-7	TRBD2	CASSTGRTGGHYEQYF
TRBV10-3	TRBJ1-1	.	CAISGGPGNTEAFF
TRBV6-5	TRBJ1-6	.	CASSYSTTGAGAPLHF
TRBV11-3	TRBJ2-1	TRBD2	CASSLVAGGIGEQFF
TRBV12-5	TRBJ1-3	.	CASGLVARSGNTIYF
TRBV5-1	TRBJ1-4	.	CASSLETRNEKLFF
TRBV7-2	TRBJ1-2	.	CASSFGAGGGGYTF
TRBV7-6	TRBJ2-3	TRBD2	CASSLWERGGTDTQYF
TRBV7-2	TRBJ2-5	TRBD2	CASSTGLAGGPKETQYF
TRBV9	TRBJ1-2	TRBD1	CASSVGPLQGGDYGYTF
TRBV5-1	TRBJ1-6	TRBD1	CASSLVGGTGNSPLHF
TRBV7-2	TRBJ2-7	.	CASSLAGTEGFEQYF
TRBV10-3	TRBJ2-3	TRBD2	CAISVLAGVTDTQYF
TRBV4-3	TRBJ1-6	.	CASSQDRGINSPLHF
TRBV12-3/TRBV12-4	TRBJ1-5	.	CASSLGNQPQHF
TRBV28	TRBJ1-5	.	CASSPPRGPQHF
TRBV6-6	TRBJ1-2	TRBD1	CASRGEGTANYGYTF
TRBV7-2	TRBJ1-6	TRBD1	CASSPRTGLHNSPLHF
TRBV5-6	TRBJ1-6	.	CASSLGVVDSPLHF
TRBV3-1/TRBV3-2	TRBJ2-1	TRBD2	CASRTSGKSYNEQFF
TRBV7-9	TRBJ2-1	TRBD2	CASSPVASGRVYNEQFF
TRBV10-3	TRBJ1-5	.	CAISVSFGGNQPQHF
TRBV4-3	TRBJ2-4	.	CASSQFLLAKNIQYF